This TCR beta chain was sequenced during a study of beta chain features in type 1 diabetes. Concerning this clone itself: Antigen: not known.

The isolated RNA, all of it, was reverse transcribed, so expressed TCRB transcripts were what got sequenced. Sequencing of naive, central memory and regulatory T cell samples gave an average of approximately 3.8 million reads. Sequencing was performed with immunoSEQ multiplex PCR; in TCRdb, only in-frame clones are kept and a portion is missing. The repertoire consists of around 430,000 clones, with around 28% occurring once and the leading ten covering 0.06% to 0.07%. Overall study findings and caveats: More deletions and fewer insertions at VDJ junctions were seen in type 1 diabetes patients. Cells with high TCR expression could be over-represented by cDNA sequencing.

Cells sorted by CD45RO/CCR7/CD25/CD127/CD95/CD27 comprised CD4+ naive, central memory, regulatory and stem cell-like memory cells. The sequenced material came from naive CD4+ T cells from blood. This clonotype was obtained from a man younger than 30 in good health.

This CDR3 reads CASRPTAQAYEQYF. For the CDR3, the DNA is TGTGCCAGCAGACCCACGGCACAGGCCTACGAGCAGTACTTC. This sequence joins TRBV25-1 and TRBJ2-7; D is perhaps TRBD1 (5 bases). Deletions cut 6 bases from V and 2 bases from J, with 14 bases between. CDR1 and CDR2 (germline): MGHDK, SYGVNS. The CDR3 contains 14 residues.